Following are 3 T cell receptor beta chains from one sample sequenced in a study of naive and memory T cell subsets. Study findings and constraints: Possibly reflecting memory cells re-expressing CD45RA, a few larger clonotypes occurred in naive repertoires, especially CD8.

These receptors' targets are unknown. An equimolar mix of two oligonucleotides served as the beta constant-region primer for TRBC1 and TRBC2. The ligated cDNA underwent four PCR rounds using SP2 and nested alpha and beta constant-region primers. Via MiXCR, TCRdb re-called the UMI-ligation and nested PCR reads, giving one row per CDR3 protein. The sample carries 85,000 to 130,000 distinct CDR3 sequences, roughly 14% recorded once. The sequenced material came from naive CD8+ T cells from blood. The receptor source for this set is a human donor in good health.

This sequence joins TRBV12-3 or TRBV12-4 and TRBJ2-3; D is unresolved. V was pared by 8 bases and J by 5 bases, with 14 bases between. This CDR3 region has 13 residues. The CDR3 nucleotides read TGTGCCAGCGCTAGAGTAGTGAGAGATACGCAGTATTTT. Translated, it gives CASARVVRDTQYF.

This clonotype appeared many times. The chain combines TRBV29-1 with TRBJ2-7; 9 positions match TRBD1. In germline, CDR1 is SQVTM, CDR2 ANQGSEA. The CDR3 has 12 residues. The V and J ends lost 6 bases and 6 bases, in that order; junction bases with no gene match: 6. CDR3 DNA sequence: TGCAGCGTGGAGACAGGGGGTTCCGAGCAGTACTTC. Amino acids: CSVETGGSEQYF.

The chain carries TRBV10-3 and TRBJ2-1; D ambiguous. Trimming took 7 bases from V and 4 from J, leaving 8 bases between them. Germline V gene data show CDR1 as ENHRY and CDR2 as SYGVKD. The CDR3 has 12 amino acids. This CDR3 is CAIKAEYNEQFF. The CDR3 DNA follows: TGTGCCATCAAGGCGGAATACAATGAGCAGTTCTTC.